The source of this TCR beta chain is a study of T cells after yellow fever vaccination. Looked up from germline, CDR1 is SGHRS and CDR2 is YFSETQ. The CDR3 loop spans 13 amino acids. V was shortened by 2 bases and J by 3 bases, with 9 bases between the two germline ends. This clonotype was seen only a few times. From the 5' RACE reads, TCRdb called clonotypes with MiXCR, one entry per CDR3 protein. Of 400,000 to 650,000 distinct CDR3 sequences listed, 20% to 25% are singletons. The specimen was PBMCs, collected roughly 23 days after the first yellow fever vaccination. The clonotype comes from a man between 18 and 29 years old who received the YFV17D yellow fever vaccine. The chain links TRBV5-1 to TRBJ2-7, with D tentatively TRBD2 (5 bases). The chain's CDR3 is CASSLLLGYEQYF. In DNA, the CDR3 is TGCGCCAGCAGCTTACTACTAGGCTACGAGCAGTACTTC.